What follows is one TCR beta chain and its context. Its target is unknown. The entry originates in a study of vaccination and CD4 T cells after COVID-19. At the level of the study: Median time from second vaccine dose to sampling was 60 to 80 days (14 to 241). Notes on the study in general: Spike mono-reactivity applied to 304 of 307 vaccine-specific clones detected in convalescent patients.

Cultured CD4+ T cell DNA underwent sequencing with the Oncomine TCR Beta short-read assay. TCRdb recomputed calls from the PCR reads with MiXCR, one row per CDR3 protein. The data show about 13,000 distinct CDR3 sequences, with more than 40% seen just once and around 25% held by the top ten. As to treatment: approximately 9-day PBMC culture with coronavirus spike peptide pools or control peptides (ViraFEST assay). All positive PCR tests were dated between March and December 2020, predating US Alpha, Beta and Delta variants. Input material: CD4+ T cells from blood, cultured in vitro. The origin of this receptor is a human donor who had recovered from COVID-19.

Written as DNA, the CDR3 is TGTGCCAGCCGAAGCCCTCGGGGCCTCCAGGTGGAAAAACTGTTTTTT. It yields the protein CASRSPRGLQVEKLFF. The rearrangement uses TRBV28 and TRBJ1-4; perhaps TRBD1 as D (5 bases). Germline V gene data show CDR1 as MDHEN and CDR2 as SYDVKM. V was clipped by 8 bases and J by 8 bases, with 24 bases between them. There are 16 residues in the CDR3.